These 18 T cell receptor beta chains originate from one sample sequenced in a study of beta chain features in type 1 diabetes. These TCRs are of unknown antigen specificity. General observations from the study: Moderately but significantly shorter TCRB CDR3s were found in Type 1 diabetes patients in all four CD4+ subsets.

The isolated RNA, all of it, was reverse transcribed, so expressed TCRB transcripts were what got sequenced. Measured with immunoSEQ multiplex PCR; TCRdb has only the in-frame clones, and not every one. The sample comprises some 14,000 clones, roughly 63% of which are singletons, and 0.55% to 0.6% rests with the top ten. Sequencing input: stem cell memory CD4+ T cells from blood. Receptors originate from a young woman with type 1 diabetes.

The chain couples TRBV14 to TRBJ2-3; D perhaps matches TRBD1 (6 bases). CDR3 size: 14 residues. From germline, CDR1 is SGHDN and CDR2 FVKESK. With 5 bases removed from V and 3 bases from J, the gap between germline ends came to 12 bases. The CDR3: CASSSGQLTDTQYF. CDR3 nucleotide sequence: TGTGCCAGCAGCTCGGGACAATTGACAGATACGCAGTATTTT.

This clone showed up just a few times. The chain has TRBV29-1 and TRBJ2-3; D is possibly TRBD1 (6 bases). The V gene lost 7 bases and the J gene lost 0 bases, with 14 bases spanning the gap. The CDR3 runs 14 residues. Per germline, CDR1 SQVTM and CDR2 ANQGSEA. CDR3 sequence: CSAGAGLSTDTQYF. The CDR3 nucleotides read TGCAGCGCAGGGGCGGGCCTCAGCACAGATACGCAGTATTTT.

The chain uses TRBV30 and TRBJ2-1; the match to TRBD2 covers 10 bases. This CDR3 has 15 amino acids. Germline CDR1 and CDR2: GTSNPN and SVGIG (reference sequence). The V segment lost 7 bases and the J segment 9 bases; nucleotides outside the gene matches: 15. This chain's CDR3 is CAFKLRLAGVGEQFF. CDR3 bases: TGTGCCTTCAAACTAAGGCTAGCGGGAGTCGGTGAGCAGTTCTTC.

The V gene is TRBV6-1, the J gene TRBJ1-3, with D possibly matching TRBD1 (5 bases). Between the trimmed V and J ends, which lost 1 base and 2 bases, there was a span of 12 bases. This CDR3 is 16 amino acids long. Germline assignment: CDR1 MNHNS and CDR2 SASEGT. CDR3 loop: CASSEVDSPTGNTIYF. CDR3 nucleotides: TGTGCCAGCAGTGAAGTTGACAGTCCCACTGGAAACACCATATATTTT.

This clone came up once. The rearrangement links TRBV14 to TRBJ2-7; 7 nucleotides align to TRBD1. This CDR3 contains 15 residues. Losses at the gene ends were 7 bases for V and 0 bases for J; bases not matched to a gene: 9. CDR1 is SGHDN, CDR2 FVKESK, per germline. This CDR3 reads CASKVAGGGSYEQYF. CDR3 in DNA: TGTGCCAGCAAAGTGGCAGGGGGTGGCTCCTACGAGCAGTACTTC.

The J gene is TRBJ2-3, the V gene TRBV11-3; 9 nucleotides agree with TRBD2. Germline CDR1 reads SGHNT; CDR2 reads YENEEA. This CDR3 is built from 15 residues. J lost 6 bases, V lost 1 base, and 5 bases had no gene match. CDR3 coding DNA: TGTGCCAGCAGCTTAGGGGCGGGGGGGCCCGATACGCAGTATTTT. Its protein is CASSLGAGGPDTQYF.

In this sample, this clone turned up a few times. This chain connects TRBV14 to TRBJ2-1; 9 bases fit TRBD2. Germline values: CDR1 SGHDN, CDR2 FVKESK. V lost 4 bases to trimming and J lost 4 bases; unmatched junction nucleotides: 11. The CDR3 totals 17 residues. For the CDR3, the DNA is TGTGCCAGCAGCCTCATGACTAGCGGAGGGGGATACAATGAGCAGTTCTTC. Its protein product is CASSLMTSGGGYNEQFF. The variable domain in full, with the rest retrieved from reference TRBV14 and TRBJ2-1, is EAGVTQFPSHSVIEKGQTVTLRCDPISGHDNLYWYRRVMGKEIKFLLHFVKESKQDESGMPNNRFLAERTGGTYSTLKVQPAELEDSGVYFCASSLMTSGGGYNEQFFGPGTRLTVL.

The chain employs TRBV7-3 and TRBJ2-6, with 7 bases that match TRBD1. Germline CDR1 is SGHTA and CDR2 is FQGTGA. V lost 5 bases, J lost 2 bases, and 9 bases stayed unmatched. The CDR3 totals 17 residues. The CDR3 is CASSPLTGRTGANVLTF. In DNA form, the CDR3 reads TGTGCCAGCAGCCCATTGACAGGGCGAACTGGGGCCAACGTCCTGACTTTC.

V usage is TRBV9 and J usage is TRBJ2-3; 9 bases are shared with TRBD2. From germline, CDR1 is SGDLS and CDR2 YYNGEE. The CDR3 totals 16 residues. J gave up 4 bases and V 0 bases, and 6 bases lay outside the gene matches. CDR3 in DNA: TGTGCCAGCAGCGTAGGCGCGGGGGGGCAGGCAGATACGCAGTATTTT. It is translated as CASSVGAGGQADTQYF.

This clone was detected a few times. The V call is TRBV9, the J call TRBJ1-5, with D hard to call. Trimming cost V 2 bases and J 6 bases, with 9 bases left between them. CDR1 is SGDLS, CDR2 YYNGEE, per germline. CDR3 size: 13 residues. DNA of the CDR3: TGTGCCAGCAGCGTCCAGGCTGGTCAGCCCCAGCATTTT. This encodes CASSVQAGQPQHF.

This sequence joins TRBV7-2 and TRBJ2-7, with 7 bases that match TRBD1. Losses at the gene ends were 1 base for V and 1 base for J; bases not matched to a gene: 7. The CDR3 has 16 residues. The germline gives CDR1 SGHTA, CDR2 FQGNSA. The CDR3 bases are TGTGCCAGCAGCTTAGATCAGCACAGGGGTTCCTACGAGCAGTACTTC. Translated, it gives CASSLDQHRGSYEQYF.

This clone has only a few counts. The chain couples TRBV30 to TRBJ2-7; 8 bases fit TRBD1. The CDR3 is 13 residues long. CDR1 is GTSNPN and CDR2 is SVGIG in the germline V gene (reference sequence). V dropped 4 bases and J dropped 5; count of bases not matched to a gene: 7. CDR3 in amino acids: CAWNTGGLHEQYF. CDR3 in DNA: TGTGCCTGGAACACAGGGGGTCTGCACGAGCAGTACTTC.

This clone came up a few times. This chain connects TRBV5-1 to TRBJ2-7, with 9 bases matching TRBD1. The ends lost 4 bases at V and 3 bases at J; junction bases unmatched: 5. The CDR3 is 14 amino acids. Looked up from germline, CDR1 is SGHRS and CDR2 is YFSETQ. CDR3 sequence (DNA): TGCGCCAGCAGCGGGACAGGGACCCTCTACGAGCAGTACTTC. The encoded protein is CASSGTGTLYEQYF.

This chain connects TRBV10-3 to TRBJ2-5, with 9 bases matching TRBD1. V was clipped by 9 bases and J by 7 bases; unmatched bases: 9. The CDR3 consists of 13 residues. Germline values: CDR1 ENHRY, CDR2 SYGVKD. As DNA, the CDR3 is TGTGCCATGGGGACAGGGAAACGTGGGACCCAGTACTTC. This sequence encodes CAMGTGKRGTQYF.

The chain joins TRBV15 to TRBJ1-2; D gene uncertain. CDR3 length: 12 residues. From germline, CDR1 is LNHNV and CDR2 YYDKDF (reference sequence). With 4 bases removed from V and 8 bases from J, the gap between germline ends came to 11 bases. CDR3 bases: TGTGCCACCAGCATCAGATCGGGAGGCTACACCTTC. It is translated as CATSIRSGGYTF.

The chain couples TRBV4-1 to TRBJ2-7; D is possibly TRBD1 (6 bases). This CDR3 spans 16 amino acids. V lost 4 bases, J lost 0 bases, and 16 bases lay in between. CDR1 and CDR2 from the germline V gene are MGHRA and YSYEKL. The CDR3 bases are TGCGCCAGCAGCCTGTCGCAGGGGTCCGGCTCCTACGAGCAGTACTTC. It yields the protein CASSLSQGSGSYEQYF.

The chain couples TRBV15 to TRBJ2-7; tentatively, D is TRBD2 (5 bases). With 1 base removed from V and 0 bases from J, the gap between germline ends came to 7 bases. There are 14 residues in the CDR3. Per the germline V gene, CDR1 is LNHNV and CDR2 is YYDKDF (reference sequence). This CDR3 reads CATSRGGNSYEQYF. CDR3 in DNA: TGTGCCACCAGCAGAGGAGGGAACTCCTACGAGCAGTACTTC. Based on the CDR3 plus reference TRBV15 and TRBJ2-7, the full variable domain is DAMVIQNPRYQVTQFGKPVTLSCSQTLNHNVMYWYQQKSSQAPKLLFHYYDKDFNNEADTPDNFQSRRPNTSFCFLDIRSPGLGDTAMYLCATSRGGNSYEQYFGPGTRLTVT.

The V gene is TRBV9, the J gene TRBJ1-6, with TRBD1 as a possible D gene (6 bases). V was clipped by 4 bases and J by 10 bases, with 27 bases between them. The CDR3 loop spans 18 amino acids. Germline CDR1 reads SGDLS; CDR2 reads YYNGEE. The CDR3 loop is CASSSDGQSPGRVSPLHF. The CDR3 bases are TGTGCCAGCAGCTCAGATGGACAGTCCCCTGGGAGGGTGTCACCCCTCCACTTT.